A single sample is the source of the 3 T cell receptor beta chains below, sequenced in a study of high-grade serous ovarian cancer treatment subgroups. Tumor tissue was taken before any definitive surgery or chemotherapy was given. Using immunoSEQ multiplex PCR, the repertoire was profiled, and TCRdb retains in-frame clones only, with some absent. The table has around 3,500 clones, 68% seen once. Sequencing was done on a sample of tumor tissue. These receptors all come from a human donor with high-grade serous ovarian cancer.

V and J are TRBV9 and TRBJ1-4; possibly TRBD1 for D (5 bases). This CDR3 spans 14 amino acids. Germline V gives CDR1 SGDLS, CDR2 YYNGEE. Trimming cost V 4 bases and J 6 bases, with 13 bases left between them. CDR3 in amino acids: CASSPGAGDEKLFF. The CDR3, as DNA: TGTGCCAGCAGCCCTGGGGCGGGGGATGAAAAACTGTTTTTT.

This chain connects TRBV6-4 to TRBJ2-1; 7 positions agree with TRBD1. Germline loops: CDR1 MRHNA, CDR2 SNTAGT. Trimming at V came to 6 bases and at J to 9 bases, leaving 8 bases not matched to a gene. The CDR3 totals 13 residues. CDR3 in amino acids: CASSRTGDGEQFF. In DNA, the CDR3 is TGTGCCAGCAGCCGGACAGGTGATGGTGAGCAGTTCTTC.

The gene calls are TRBV14 and TRBJ2-5; D is perhaps TRBD2 (6 bases). This CDR3 has 13 residues. Trimming left V 4 bases short and J 13 bases short, with 19 bases between. CDR1 SGHDN and CDR2 FVKESK come from the germline V gene. CDR3 protein: CASSPTGRDPTYF. CDR3 DNA: TGTGCCAGCAGCCCAACGGGGCGGGACCCCACGTACTTC.